The 27 T cell receptor beta chains in this list originate from one sample, sequenced in a study of blood T cell repertoires in COVID-19 (dated by TCRdb to about 2020). Library prep was done by the immunoSEQ multiplex PCR assay. The clones in this table, taken by TCRdb from immuneACCESS, are in-frame only. Not every clone is retained; where verified, under half of the shortfall comes from an unresolved V gene, and the cause of the rest is unknown. In this sample the table shows some 270,000 clones, around 93% of which occur a single time. In total, the top ten clones hold approximately 3% of the sample. Sequencing was done on a sample of PBMCs or T cells enriched from blood (not recorded which). These receptors all come from a man aged 40-55 years who had been exposed to COVID-19.

The chain couples TRBV12-3 or TRBV12-4 to TRBJ1-5; D unclear. The CDR3 runs 13 residues. With 0 bases removed from V and 6 bases from J, the gap between germline ends came to 6 bases. CDR3 nucleotides: TGTGCCAGCAGTTTAGCAGGAGGTCAGCCCCAGCATTTT. The encoded protein is CASSLAGGQPQHF.

The rearrangement uses TRBV7-2 and TRBJ1-1; 7 positions match TRBD1. V lost 5 bases, J lost 7 bases, and 10 bases stayed unmatched. Germline lookup yields CDR1 SGHTA and CDR2 FQGNSA. The CDR3 extends over 14 amino acids. The CDR3 region has the DNA TGTGCCAGCAGCCCGAGCCGACAGGGCCTTGAAGCTTTCTTT. It encodes CASSPSRQGLEAFF. The variable domain in full, with the rest retrieved from reference TRBV7-2 and TRBJ1-1, is GAGVSQSPSNKVTEKGKDVELRCDPISGHTALYWYRQSLGQGLEFLIYFQGNSAPDKSGLPSDRFSAERTGGSVSTLTIQRTQQEDSAVYLCASSPSRQGLEAFFGQGTRLTVV.

Written as DNA, the CDR3 is TGCGCCAGCAGCTCGGGACAGCAACTAAACACTGAAGCTTTCTTT. It translates to CASSSGQQLNTEAFF. The V gene is TRBV5-1, the J gene TRBJ1-1; 7 nucleotides match TRBD1. This CDR3 is built from 15 residues. Germline V CDR1 and CDR2: SGHRS, YFSETQ. V shed 3 bases and J 2 bases; nucleotides not matched to a gene: 7. Together with reference TRBV5-1 and TRBJ1-1, the CDR3 gives the full variable domain: KAGVTQTPRYLIKTRGQQVTLSCSPISGHRSVSWYQQTPGQGLQFLFEYFSETQRNKGNFPGRFSGRQFSNSRSEMNVSTLELGDSALYLCASSSGQQLNTEAFFGQGTRLTVV.

The CDR3 loop reads CASSLPQGRGQPQHF. CDR3 coding DNA: TGTGCCAGCAGTTTACCACAGGGTAGGGGACAGCCCCAGCATTTT. The chain uses TRBV28 and TRBJ1-5, with a possible D match to TRBD1 (6 bases). The length of the CDR3 is 15 residues. Germline V gives CDR1 MDHEN, CDR2 SYDVKM. V was cut by 2 bases and J by 7 bases, with 15 bases left in between. Filled out from reference TRBV28 and TRBJ1-5, the complete variable domain reads DVKVTQSSRYLVKRTGEKVFLECVQDMDHENMFWYRQDPGLGLRLIYFSYDVKMKEKGDIPEGYSVSREKKERFSLILESASTNQTSMYLCASSLPQGRGQPQHFGDGTRLSIL.

J is TRBJ1-4 and V is TRBV3-1 (or the pseudogene TRBV3-2); the match to TRBD1 covers 7 bases. The CDR3 totals 13 residues. V gave up 3 bases and J gave up 5 bases; unmatched junction bases: 0. Per the germline V gene, CDR1 is LGHDT and CDR2 is YNNKEL (reference sequence). CDR3 bases: TGTGCCAGCAGCCACAGGGGGAATGAAAAACTGTTTTTT. This codes for CASSHRGNEKLFF.

The chain recombines TRBV1 with TRBJ2-7; the D call TRBD1 from the table was never checked on the DNA. TRBV1 has pseudogene status. This CDR3 has 18 residues. CDR3 sequence reads: CTSSQENPPGQISYEQYF. DNA for the CDR3: TGCACCAGCAGCCAAGAAAATCCTCCGGGACAGATCTCCTACGAGCAGTACTTC.

The chain is built from TRBV29-1 and TRBJ2-7; the D gene is possibly TRBD1 (7 bases). The germline V and J ends were trimmed by 3 bases and 5 bases, with 8 bases remaining between them. This CDR3 has 11 amino acids. Germline V gene lookup returns CDR1 SQVTM and CDR2 ANQGSEA. CDR3 DNA: TGCAGCGTTGACAGGGGGGACGAGCAGTACTTC. It encodes CSVDRGDEQYF.

J is TRBJ1-1 and V is TRBV4-1, with a possible D match to TRBD1 (5 bases). Trimming shortened V by 1 base and J by 0 bases, and 9 bases separated the two germline ends. Germline CDR1 reads MGHRA; CDR2 reads YSYEKL. The CDR3 is 15 amino acids. The CDR3 sequence is CASSQAGHMNTEAFF. Written as DNA, the CDR3 is TGCGCCAGCAGCCAAGCAGGGCATATGAACACTGAAGCTTTCTTT.

The chain couples TRBV12-3 or TRBV12-4 to TRBJ1-2; a weak D match, TRBD1 (6 bases). Between the trimmed V and J ends, which lost 3 bases and 3 bases, there was a span of 8 bases. CDR3 size: 13 residues. The CDR3 loop reads CASSLTGDYGYTF. CDR3 coding DNA: TGTGCCAGCAGTTTGACAGGAGACTATGGCTACACCTTC.

The chain recombines TRBV6-5 with TRBJ2-1; possibly TRBD2 for D (6 bases). CDR3 length: 13 amino acids. The V and J ends lost 6 bases and 3 bases respectively, with 9 bases between them. Germline loops: CDR1 MNHEY, CDR2 SVGAGI. The CDR3 spells CASSWGDYNEQFF. CDR3 in DNA: TGTGCCAGCAGCTGGGGGGACTACAATGAGCAGTTCTTC.

The chain has TRBV5-1 and TRBJ2-4; D possibly corresponds to TRBD1 (6 bases). CDR1 and CDR2 (germline): SGHRS, YFSETQ. The CDR3 totals 20 residues. V lost 3 bases, J lost 3 bases, and 28 bases lay in between. In nucleotides, the CDR3 is TGCGCCAGCAGCTCAACGAAAGAAACACAGGGTGACGAAGGCAAAAACATTCAGTACTTC. Translated: CASSSTKETQGDEGKNIQYF.

This chain uses TRBV13 with TRBJ1-2; 7 nucleotides line up with TRBD1. J gave up 4 bases and V 4 bases, and 3 bases lay outside the gene matches. This CDR3 is built from 13 residues. CDR1 and CDR2 (germline): PRHDT, FYEKMQ (reference sequence). The CDR3 nucleotides are TGTGCCAGCAGCTCAGGGGGGGGCTATGGCTACACCTTC. Translation gives CASSSGGGYGYTF.

V and J are TRBV28 and TRBJ1-6; D remains ambiguous. Trimming took off 5 bases at V and 7 bases at J, with 12 bases between the two ends. The CDR3 runs 14 residues. In germline, CDR1 is MDHEN, CDR2 SYDVKM. The CDR3 protein is CASSVRVRNSPLHF. The CDR3 nucleotides are TGTGCCAGCAGTGTTCGGGTGAGGAATTCACCCCTCCACTTT.

This chain connects TRBV6-5 to TRBJ1-1, with D perhaps TRBD1 (5 bases). V gave up 0 bases and J gave up 4 bases, with 15 bases separating them. The germline V gene has CDR1 MNHEY and CDR2 SVGAGI. This CDR3 is 16 amino acids long. CDR3 sequence reads: CASSYSRGGVGTEAFF. CDR3 nucleotides: TGTGCCAGCAGTTACTCGAGGGGAGGGGTCGGCACTGAAGCTTTCTTT.

V and J are TRBV11-2 and TRBJ2-7, with D possibly matching TRBD1 (6 bases). Germline CDR1 is SGHAT and CDR2 is FQNNGV. The V and J ends lost 1 base and 2 bases respectively, with 12 bases between them. This CDR3 is 15 amino acids long. CDR3 DNA: TGTGCCAGCAGCTTAGCCAGGGGCCCCACCTACGAGCAGTACTTC. It codes for CASSLARGPTYEQYF.

This clone appeared a single time. This sequence joins TRBV20-1 and TRBJ2-1, with 7 bases identical to TRBD2. Germline V gene sequence: CDR1 DFQATT, CDR2 SNEGSKA (reference sequence). Trimming took 3 bases from V and 9 from J; bases not matched to a gene: 5. The CDR3 contains 12 residues. The CDR3 is CSASLGGGEQFF. CDR3 DNA: TGCAGTGCTAGTTTGGGCGGGGGTGAGCAGTTCTTC.

V and J are TRBV24-1 and TRBJ2-4; possible D gene TRBD2, 6 bases. This CDR3 spans 12 amino acids. Trimming removed 4 bases at V and 11 bases at J, with 11 bases between. The germline CDR1 and CDR2 sequences are KGHDR and SFDVKD. In DNA form, the CDR3 reads TGTGCCACCAGTGACCCCGGGACTCTTCAGTACTTC. Encoded protein: CATSDPGTLQYF.

The chain links TRBV5-1 to TRBJ2-6; the D is unclear. CDR3 size: 15 residues. Germline V gene data show CDR1 as SGHRS and CDR2 as YFSETQ. The V end was cut by 2 bases, the J end by 0 bases, with 6 bases between. The CDR3 DNA sequence: TGCGCCAGCAGCTTCTCGGGCTCTGGGGCCAACGTCCTGACTTTC. Its translation is CASSFSGSGANVLTF.

The chain uses TRBV10-3 and TRBJ2-7; D is uncertain. Germline CDR1 ENHRY, CDR2 SYGVKD. V was cut by 5 bases and J by 7 bases, with 24 bases left in between. The length of the CDR3 is 16 residues. CDR3 coding DNA: TGTGCCATCAGTCCCGCCCTCAGTACAGAGAGTGGGGAGCAGTACTTC. This gives the protein CAISPALSTESGEQYF.

The V call is TRBV27, the J call TRBJ2-7, with 8 bases matching TRBD1. The CDR3 is 16 amino acids. Germline CDR1 and CDR2: MNHEY and SMNVEV (reference sequence). Germline trimming cut 7 bases from V and 2 bases from J; bases unmatched to any gene: 13. CDR3 sequence (DNA): TGTGCCAGCACTCCCAGGGGGCCATCTTCGGCCTACGAGCAGTACTTC. It specifies CASTPRGPSSAYEQYF.

This clone has just one count. The chain recombines TRBV10-3 with TRBJ1-1; perhaps TRBD1 as D (6 bases). Germline assignment: CDR1 ENHRY and CDR2 SYGVKD. The CDR3 extends over 14 amino acids. Trimming removed 3 bases from V and 1 base from J, with 9 bases in between. The CDR3 sequence is CAISDTGKNTEAFF. Written as DNA, the CDR3 is TGTGCCATCAGTGATACAGGGAAGAACACTGAAGCTTTCTTT.

V and J are TRBV7-2 and TRBJ2-7; TRBD2 aligns across 13 bases. This CDR3 region has 15 residues. The germline gives CDR1 SGHTA, CDR2 FQGNSA. V shed 5 bases, J shed 6 bases, and the junction held 7 bases outside the gene matches. The CDR3 region has the DNA TGTGCCAGCAGCCTAAGGACTAGCGGGAGAGGCGAGCAGTACTTC. Translating it yields CASSLRTSGRGEQYF.

The V gene is TRBV30, the J gene TRBJ2-7; maybe TRBD2 (5 bases). This CDR3 has 12 residues. CDR1 GTSNPN and CDR2 SVGIG come from the germline V gene (reference sequence). Trimming stripped 2 bases from V and 5 bases from J, with 10 bases between. The CDR3 sequence is CAWSLLVHEQYF. The CDR3 DNA reads as TGTGCCTGGAGTCTACTAGTCCACGAGCAGTACTTC.

The rearrangement uses TRBV5-1 and TRBJ1-1; D is unresolved. V lost 0 bases and J 7 bases, leaving 7 bases between the germline ends. Germline V gene data show CDR1 as SGHRS and CDR2 as YFSETQ. The CDR3 contains 12 residues. The CDR3 bases are TGCGCCAGCAGCTTGGGAGCCCATGAAGCTTTCTTT. Translated, it gives CASSLGAHEAFF.

The chain joins TRBV5-4 to TRBJ2-7; 9 nucleotides match TRBD1. This CDR3 is built from 14 residues. J gave up 4 bases and V 2 bases, and 4 bases lay outside the gene matches. Germline-derived CDR1 and CDR2 are SGHNT and YYREEE (reference sequence). The CDR3 sequence: CASSFADRGYEQYF. The CDR3 nucleotides read TGTGCCAGCAGCTTTGCCGACAGGGGGTACGAGCAGTACTTC.

The chain recombines TRBV7-2 with TRBJ1-1; D is undetermined. This CDR3 has 15 amino acids. The germline CDR1 and CDR2 sequences are SGHTA and FQGNSA. With 4 bases removed from V and 2 bases from J, the gap between germline ends came to 14 bases. The CDR3 is CASSSPQVINTEAFF. CDR3 sequence (DNA): TGTGCCAGCAGCTCCCCCCAGGTGATCAACACTGAAGCTTTCTTT.

The genes are TRBV28 and TRBJ1-1, with D tentatively TRBD1 (5 bases). V shed 5 bases and J shed 2 bases, with 12 bases lying between them. The CDR3 has 14 amino acids. CDR1 is MDHEN, CDR2 SYDVKM, per germline. The CDR3 DNA is TGTGCCAGCAGTCTACCGACAGCAAACACTGAAGCTTTCTTT. Translated, it gives CASSLPTANTEAFF. Variable domain in full (rest from reference TRBV28 and TRBJ1-1): DVKVTQSSRYLVKRTGEKVFLECVQDMDHENMFWYRQDPGLGLRLIYFSYDVKMKEKGDIPEGYSVSREKKERFSLILESASTNQTSMYLCASSLPTANTEAFFGQGTRLTVV.